The rows below give T cell receptor beta chains drawn from one sample of a study of T cells in Graves' hyperthyroidism and ophthalmopathy. Via MiXCR, TCRdb re-called the multiplex PCR reads, giving one row per CDR3 protein. The data hold hundreds of thousands of distinct CDR3 sequences, with approximately 14% observed a single time. The material sequenced was blood. Receptors were obtained from a woman younger than 30 with Graves' hyperthyroidism. Both conserved end residues are part of each CDR3. A D gene is named only where the DNA matches it firmly. Size is omitted from some rows. Given values are once, few, many or a class for expanded clones.

j_gene: TRBJ1-4; v_gene: TRBV20-1; len: 13; abundance: once; d_gene: .; CDR3nt: TGCAGTGCGGGGAACGGCCTCAATGAAAAACTGTTTTTT; CDR3aa: CSAGNGLNEKLFF
j_gene: TRBJ1-2; v_gene: TRBV28; len: 17; abundance: few; d_gene: .; CDR3nt: TGTGCCAGCAGCTCCACAGCGTCGGGGTTGCGGCACTATGGCTACACCTTC; CDR3aa: CASSSTASGLRHYGYTF
j_gene: TRBJ2-2; v_gene: TRBV28; len: 16; abundance: .; d_gene: TRBD1; CDR3nt: TGTGCCAGCAGGATGGACAGGGGGCATATCACCGGGGAGCTGTTTTTT; CDR3aa: CASRMDRGHITGELFF
j_gene: TRBJ1-5; v_gene: TRBV4-2; len: 16; abundance: .; d_gene: TRBD1; CDR3nt: TGTGCCAGCAGCTTGAAAGGGGGCGCGGGCAATCAGCCCCAGCATTTT; CDR3aa: CASSLKGGAGNQPQHF
j_gene: TRBJ2-3; v_gene: TRBV3-1; len: 16; abundance: few; d_gene: .; CDR3nt: TGTGCCAGCAGCCGCCGACAGCCACTCGGGCCAGATACGCAGTATTTT; CDR3aa: CASSRRQPLGPDTQYF
j_gene: TRBJ2-1; v_gene: TRBV11-2; len: 12; abundance: once; d_gene: .; CDR3nt: TGTGCCAGCAGCGTCGGGGACAATGAGCAGTTCTTC; CDR3aa: CASSVGDNEQFF
j_gene: TRBJ2-7; v_gene: TRBV29-1; len: 14; abundance: .; d_gene: TRBD1; CDR3nt: TGCAGCGTAGCAGACCGGGACAGCTCCTACGAGCAGTACTTC; CDR3aa: CSVADRDSSYEQYF
j_gene: TRBJ2-3; v_gene: TRBV29-1; len: 12; abundance: many; d_gene: .; CDR3nt: TGCAGCGTTGACTTTGGGGGTAGTACGCAGTATTTT; CDR3aa: CSVDFGGSTQYF
j_gene: TRBJ2-5; v_gene: TRBV12-3/TRBV12-4; len: 16; abundance: many; d_gene: TRBD2; CDR3nt: TGTGCCAGCACGGAATCCAGCGGGGGCAGAAGGGAGACCCAGTACTTC; CDR3aa: CASTESSGGRRETQYF
j_gene: TRBJ2-2; v_gene: TRBV4-1; len: 15; abundance: few; d_gene: .; CDR3nt: TGCGCCAGCAGCCACCCGACAGGGAACACCGGGGAGCTGTTTTTT; CDR3aa: CASSHPTGNTGELFF
j_gene: TRBJ2-6; v_gene: TRBV12-3/TRBV12-4; len: 18; abundance: many; d_gene: TRBD1; CDR3nt: TGTGCCAGCGGGGCCAACAGGGGGCGCATGTCTGGGGCCAACGTCCTGACTTTC; CDR3aa: CASGANRGRMSGANVLTF
j_gene: TRBJ1-6; v_gene: TRBV6-5; len: 18; abundance: many; d_gene: TRBD1; CDR3nt: TGTGCCAGCAGTTACTCAAGACAGGGGAGCTCCTATAATTCACCCCTCCACTTT; CDR3aa: CASSYSRQGSSYNSPLHF
j_gene: TRBJ1-1; v_gene: TRBV19; len: 13; abundance: few; d_gene: .; CDR3nt: TGTGCCAGTACCTTTTTAGGGAACACTGAAGCTTTCTTT; CDR3aa: CASTFLGNTEAFF
j_gene: TRBJ2-1; v_gene: TRBV24-1; len: 15; abundance: many; d_gene: .; CDR3nt: TGTGCCACCAGTGATCTAGTAAAGTCCTACAATGAGCAGTTCTTC; CDR3aa: CATSDLVKSYNEQFF
j_gene: TRBJ2-7; v_gene: TRBV20-1; len: 11; abundance: .; d_gene: .; CDR3nt: TGCAGTGCTAGGAGGTACGACGAGCAGTACTTC; CDR3aa: CSARRYDEQYF
j_gene: TRBJ1-2; v_gene: TRBV9; len: 15; abundance: .; d_gene: .; CDR3nt: TGTGCCAGCAGCGTAGGTGGGGAGGGGTACTATGGCTACACCTTC; CDR3aa: CASSVGGEGYYGYTF
j_gene: TRBJ2-2; v_gene: TRBV29-1; len: 13; abundance: .; d_gene: TRBD1; CDR3nt: TGCAGCGTGGGGACAGACTACACCGGGGAGCTGTTTTTT; CDR3aa: CSVGTDYTGELFF
j_gene: TRBJ2-7; v_gene: TRBV20-1; len: 12; abundance: many; d_gene: .; CDR3nt: TGCAGTGCTAGCGGACACACCTACGAGCAGTACTTC; CDR3aa: CSASGHTYEQYF
j_gene: TRBJ2-7; v_gene: TRBV7-2; len: 15; abundance: many; d_gene: TRBD1; CDR3nt: TGTGCCAGCAGCTTCTCCGGGACAGGGGGCTACGAGCAGTACTTC; CDR3aa: CASSFSGTGGYEQYF
j_gene: TRBJ2-5; v_gene: TRBV20-1; len: 16; abundance: many; d_gene: TRBD2; CDR3nt: TGCAGTGCTAGAGATTTAGCGGGAGGGCCCCAAGAGACCCAGTACTTC; CDR3aa: CSARDLAGGPQETQYF
j_gene: TRBJ2-2; v_gene: TRBV4-1; len: 15; abundance: few; d_gene: .; CDR3nt: TGCGCCAGCAGGGACTCGGGACCTCTAACCGGGGAGCTGTTTTTT; CDR3aa: CASRDSGPLTGELFF
j_gene: TRBJ2-7; v_gene: TRBV6-1; len: 14; abundance: many; d_gene: TRBD1; CDR3nt: TGTGCCAGCAGTGGGACAGGGAACTCCTACGAGCAGTACTTC; CDR3aa: CASSGTGNSYEQYF
j_gene: TRBJ2-2; v_gene: TRBV18; len: 16; abundance: many; d_gene: .; CDR3nt: TGTGCCAGCTCACCTTTTCGGGACTCAAACACCGGGGAGCTGTTTTTT; CDR3aa: CASSPFRDSNTGELFF
j_gene: TRBJ1-1; v_gene: TRBV2; len: 13; abundance: many; d_gene: .; CDR3nt: TGTGCCAGCAGTGAAAATATCGGGGGAGGCGGTTTCTTT; CDR3aa: CASSENIGGGGFF
j_gene: TRBJ1-6; v_gene: TRBV6-1; len: 17; abundance: few; d_gene: TRBD1; CDR3nt: TGTGCCAGCACCAAAAGGTCAGGGGGATTTGATAATTCACCCCTCCACTTT; CDR3aa: CASTKRSGGFDNSPLHF
j_gene: TRBJ2-7; v_gene: TRBV20-1; len: 14; abundance: many; d_gene: TRBD1; CDR3nt: TGCAGTGCTAGAGGACCGGGACAGGCCTACGAGCAGTACTTC; CDR3aa: CSARGPGQAYEQYF
j_gene: TRBJ1-2; v_gene: TRBV6-5; len: 16; abundance: many; d_gene: TRBD1; CDR3nt: TGTGCCAGCAGTTACTCCTTGGGACAGGACTACTATGGCTACACCTTC; CDR3aa: CASSYSLGQDYYGYTF
j_gene: TRBJ2-3; v_gene: TRBV29-1; len: 20; abundance: .; d_gene: TRBD2; CDR3nt: TGCAGCGTTGGACGACAGGGGGTTGTCCTACTAGCGGGGGTACTAGATACGCAGTATTTT; CDR3aa: CSVGRQGVVLLAGVLDTQYF
j_gene: TRBJ2-2; v_gene: TRBV7-9; len: 15; abundance: many; d_gene: .; CDR3nt: TGTGCCAGCAGCTTAGCTGGGAGAGACACCGGGGAGCTGTTTTTT; CDR3aa: CASSLAGRDTGELFF
j_gene: TRBJ1-5; v_gene: TRBV29-1; len: 12; abundance: .; d_gene: TRBD1; CDR3nt: TGCAGCGTTAGACAGGGGGATCAGCCCCAGCATTTT; CDR3aa: CSVRQGDQPQHF
j_gene: TRBJ2-3; v_gene: TRBV2; len: 15; abundance: many; d_gene: TRBD2; CDR3nt: TGTGCCAGCAGTTATAGCGGGGGGGCATCCGATACGCAGTATTTT; CDR3aa: CASSYSGGASDTQYF
j_gene: TRBJ2-2; v_gene: TRBV7-2; len: 13; abundance: many; d_gene: .; CDR3nt: TGTGCCAGCAGCTTAGTAAAGCCCGGGGAGCTGTTTTTT; CDR3aa: CASSLVKPGELFF
j_gene: TRBJ2-5; v_gene: TRBV2; len: 12; abundance: many; d_gene: .; CDR3nt: TGTGCCAGCAGTGTGGGGAGGGAGACCCAGTACTTC; CDR3aa: CASSVGRETQYF
j_gene: TRBJ2-5; v_gene: TRBV11-2; len: 14; abundance: many; d_gene: .; CDR3nt: TGTGCCAGCAGCTTAGGGGTCGGGCAAGAGACCCAGTACTTC; CDR3aa: CASSLGVGQETQYF
j_gene: TRBJ1-3; v_gene: TRBV3-1; len: 14; abundance: few; d_gene: .; CDR3nt: TGTGCCAGCAGTCCCAGGGTGTCAGGAAACACCATATATTTT; CDR3aa: CASSPRVSGNTIYF
j_gene: TRBJ2-1; v_gene: TRBV3-1; len: 15; abundance: few; d_gene: TRBD2; CDR3nt: TGTGCCAGCAGCCCAACAGCGGGAGTGTACAATGAGCAGTTCTTC; CDR3aa: CASSPTAGVYNEQFF
j_gene: TRBJ1-2; v_gene: TRBV28; len: 14; abundance: .; d_gene: .; CDR3nt: TGTGCCAGCAGTTTAACCCAAACTAACTATGGCTACACCTTC; CDR3aa: CASSLTQTNYGYTF
j_gene: TRBJ2-7; v_gene: TRBV28; len: 15; abundance: many; d_gene: .; CDR3nt: TGTGCCAGCAGGGGGGTATTGTGGGAGCCCTACGAGCAGTACTTC; CDR3aa: CASRGVLWEPYEQYF
j_gene: TRBJ1-4; v_gene: TRBV19; len: 11; abundance: .; d_gene: .; CDR3nt: TGTGCCAGTAGTCCTGGTGAAAAACTGTTTTTT; CDR3aa: CASSPGEKLFF
j_gene: TRBJ1-5; v_gene: TRBV7-9; len: 11; abundance: few; d_gene: .; CDR3nt: TGTGCCACACAAATAGAGCAGCCCCAGCATTTT; CDR3aa: CATQIEQPQHF
j_gene: TRBJ1-1; v_gene: TRBV20-1; len: 13; abundance: many; d_gene: TRBD1; CDR3nt: TGCAGTGCGCAGACAGGGTTTAGGACTGAAGCTTTCTTT; CDR3aa: CSAQTGFRTEAFF
j_gene: TRBJ2-3; v_gene: TRBV6-5; len: 19; abundance: few; d_gene: TRBD1; CDR3nt: TGTGCCAGCAGTTGCAGGGATCCCTCACGGGACAGGAGAACAGATACGCAGTATTTT; CDR3aa: CASSCRDPSRDRRTDTQYF
j_gene: TRBJ2-1; v_gene: TRBV6-5; len: 15; abundance: few; d_gene: TRBD1; CDR3nt: TGTGCCAGCAGTTACTCAGGGACAGGGAAGAATGAGCAGTTCTTC; CDR3aa: CASSYSGTGKNEQFF
j_gene: TRBJ2-7; v_gene: TRBV6-5; len: 16; abundance: .; d_gene: .; CDR3nt: TGTGCCAGCAGTTACTCAGGGCAGGTGGGTCCCTACGAGCAGTACTTC; CDR3aa: CASSYSGQVGPYEQYF
j_gene: TRBJ2-7; v_gene: TRBV27; len: 14; abundance: .; d_gene: .; CDR3nt: TGTGCCAGCAGTCCCTCCCCCGTAAACTACGAGCAGTACTTC; CDR3aa: CASSPSPVNYEQYF
j_gene: TRBJ2-7; v_gene: TRBV6-1; len: 14; abundance: .; d_gene: .; CDR3nt: TGTGCCAGCAGTACCCGGGACACATCCTACGAGCAGTACTTC; CDR3aa: CASSTRDTSYEQYF
j_gene: TRBJ1-5; v_gene: TRBV20-1; len: 15; abundance: .; d_gene: .; CDR3nt: TGCAGTGCTGTACTAAGGCAGGGTAACAATCAGCCCCAGCATTTT; CDR3aa: CSAVLRQGNNQPQHF
j_gene: TRBJ2-5; v_gene: TRBV24-1; len: 16; abundance: many; d_gene: TRBD1; CDR3nt: TGTGCCACCAGTGACGCCGGGACAGGGGGCCAGGAGACCCAGTACTTC; CDR3aa: CATSDAGTGGQETQYF
j_gene: TRBJ2-3; v_gene: TRBV7-2; len: 20; abundance: few; d_gene: TRBD2; CDR3nt: TGTGCCAGCAGCCTCGTAAGCCTTGGGGTGACTAGCGGGGGCGCAGATACGCAGTATTTT; CDR3aa: CASSLVSLGVTSGGADTQYF
j_gene: TRBJ1-2; v_gene: TRBV6-1; len: 16; abundance: .; d_gene: TRBD1; CDR3nt: TGTGCCAGCAGCCGTTTAACCCCAGGGGGGAACTATGGCTACACCTTC; CDR3aa: CASSRLTPGGNYGYTF
j_gene: TRBJ1-1; v_gene: TRBV12-3/TRBV12-4; len: 13; abundance: many; d_gene: .; CDR3nt: TGTGCCAGCAGTACCCACAGATGGAGGGAAGCTTTCTTT; CDR3aa: CASSTHRWREAFF